The clone carrying this TCR beta chain was seen a handful of times. Its cognate antigen is unknown. TCRdb called the 5' RACE reads again in MiXCR, with one record for every CDR3 protein. The sample consists of fewer than 450,000 distinct CDR3 sequences, more than 9% of them appearing once. CDR3 length: 16 residues. V shed 2 bases and J 3 bases; nucleotides not matched to a gene: 4. The germline gives CDR1 SGDLS, CDR2 YYNGEE. The data belong to a study of T cells after yellow fever vaccination. Broader study findings: There was a possibility that FACS-sorted repertoires contained abundant clonotypes contaminating from the bulk population. Primary-vaccination clones mostly resurfaced post-booster (approximately 96% CD4, more than 80% CD8).

This chain uses TRBV9 with TRBJ2-5, with 13 bases lining up with TRBD2. Here the sequenced sample was PBMCs, taken on the day of the first yellow fever vaccination. The TCR sequence derives from a man aged 18 to 30 who received the YFV17D yellow fever vaccine. For the CDR3, the DNA is TGTGCCAGCAGCGTCGGACTAGCGGGGGCTGAAGAGACCCAGTACTTC. It is translated as CASSVGLAGAEETQYF. Supplemented by reference TRBV9 and TRBJ2-5, the full variable domain reads DSGVTQTPKHLITATGQRVTLRCSPRSGDLSVYWYQQSLDQGLQFLIQYYNGEERAKGNILERFSAQQFPDLHSELNLSSLELGDSALYFCASSVGLAGAEETQYFGPGTRLLVL.